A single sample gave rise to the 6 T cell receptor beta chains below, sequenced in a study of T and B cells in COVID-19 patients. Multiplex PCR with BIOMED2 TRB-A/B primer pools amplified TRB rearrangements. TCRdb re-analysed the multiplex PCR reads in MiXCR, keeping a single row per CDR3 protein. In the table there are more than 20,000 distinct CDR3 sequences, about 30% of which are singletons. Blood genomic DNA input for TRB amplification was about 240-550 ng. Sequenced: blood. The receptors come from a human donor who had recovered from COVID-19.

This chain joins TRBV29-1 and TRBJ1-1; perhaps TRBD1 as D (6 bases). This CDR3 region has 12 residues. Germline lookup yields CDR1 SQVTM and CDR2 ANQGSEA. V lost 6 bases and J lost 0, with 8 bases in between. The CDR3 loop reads CSVRDMNTEAFF. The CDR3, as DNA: TGCAGCGTCCGGGACATGAACACTGAAGCTTTCTTT.

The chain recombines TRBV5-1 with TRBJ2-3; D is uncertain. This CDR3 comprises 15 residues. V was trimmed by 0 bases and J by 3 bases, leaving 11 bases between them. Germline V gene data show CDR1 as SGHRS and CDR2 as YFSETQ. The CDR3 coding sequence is TGCGCCAGCAGCTTGGGAGGCAGCCGAACAGATACGCAGTATTTT. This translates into CASSLGGSRTDTQYF.

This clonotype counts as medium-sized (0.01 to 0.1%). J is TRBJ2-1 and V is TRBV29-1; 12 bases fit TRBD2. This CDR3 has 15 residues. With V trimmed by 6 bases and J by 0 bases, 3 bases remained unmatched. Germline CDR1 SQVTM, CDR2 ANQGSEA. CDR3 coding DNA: TGCAGCGTAGCGACTAGCGGGAGCTCCTACAATGAGCAGTTCTTC. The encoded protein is CSVATSGSSYNEQFF.

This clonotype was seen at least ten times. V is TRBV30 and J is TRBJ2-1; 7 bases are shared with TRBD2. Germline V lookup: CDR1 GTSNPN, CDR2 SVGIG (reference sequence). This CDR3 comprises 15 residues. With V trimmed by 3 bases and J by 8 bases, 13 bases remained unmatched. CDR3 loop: CAWSPGTVSGDEQFF. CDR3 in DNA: TGTGCCTGGAGCCCCGGGACCGTCAGCGGGGATGAGCAGTTCTTC.

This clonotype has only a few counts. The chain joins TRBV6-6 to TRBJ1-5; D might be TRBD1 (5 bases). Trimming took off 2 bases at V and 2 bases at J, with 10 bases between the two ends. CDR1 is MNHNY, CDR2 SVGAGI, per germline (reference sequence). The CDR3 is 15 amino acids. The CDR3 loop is CASSYPGGGNQPQHF. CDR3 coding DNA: TGTGCCAGCAGTTACCCCGGGGGTGGCAATCAGCCCCAGCATTTT.

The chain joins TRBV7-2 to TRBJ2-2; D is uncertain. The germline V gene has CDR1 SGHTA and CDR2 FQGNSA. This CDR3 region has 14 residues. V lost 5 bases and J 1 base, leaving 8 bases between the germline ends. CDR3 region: CASSRIQNTGELFF. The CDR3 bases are TGTGCCAGCAGCCGAATACAGAACACCGGGGAGCTGTTTTTT.